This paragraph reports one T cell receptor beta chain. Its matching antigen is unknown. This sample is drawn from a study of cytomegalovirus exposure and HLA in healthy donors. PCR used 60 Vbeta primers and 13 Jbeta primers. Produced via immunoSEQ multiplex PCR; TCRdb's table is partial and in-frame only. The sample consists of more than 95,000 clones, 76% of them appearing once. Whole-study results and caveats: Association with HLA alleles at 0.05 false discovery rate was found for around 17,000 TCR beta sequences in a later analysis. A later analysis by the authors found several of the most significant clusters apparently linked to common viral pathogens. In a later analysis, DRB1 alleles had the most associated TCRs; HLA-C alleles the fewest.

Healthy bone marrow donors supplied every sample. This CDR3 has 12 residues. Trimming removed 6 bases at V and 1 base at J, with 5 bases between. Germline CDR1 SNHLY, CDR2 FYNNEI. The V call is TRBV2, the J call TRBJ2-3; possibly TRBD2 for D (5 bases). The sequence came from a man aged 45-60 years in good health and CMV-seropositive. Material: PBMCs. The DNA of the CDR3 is TGTGCCAGCAGCGGGGGCACAGATACGCAGTATTTT. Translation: CASSGGTDTQYF.